The 22 T cell receptor beta chains listed next were all sequenced from one sample in a study of blood T cell repertoires in COVID-19. The method was immunoSEQ multiplex PCR; TCRdb's version includes in-frame clones alone and lacks a portion of them. The sample consists of 150,000 to 200,000 clones, around 92% of them appearing once. Sequenced input: peripheral blood. Receptors were obtained from a man aged 55 to 70 with acute or convalescent COVID-19.

The chain combines TRBV5-1 with TRBJ2-5; D is ambiguous. V gave up 0 bases and J gave up 5 bases, with 11 bases separating them. CDR3 length equals 14 residues. Germline V CDR1 and CDR2: SGHRS, YFSETQ. The CDR3 coding sequence is TGCGCCAGCAGCTTGGCAAAACGTCAGGAGACCCAGTACTTC. It encodes CASSLAKRQETQYF.

This rearrangement joins TRBV5-1 to TRBJ2-5; 7 nucleotides match TRBD1. This CDR3 comprises 16 residues. The V gene end was trimmed by 4 bases and the J gene end by 5 bases; junction bases not matched to a gene: 14. From germline, CDR1 is SGHRS and CDR2 YFSETQ. The CDR3 here is CASSPETGTAKETQYF. The CDR3 DNA reads TGCGCCAGCAGCCCCGAGACCGGGACAGCAAAGGAGACCCAGTACTTC.

This clone came up a few times. The genes are TRBV7-2 and TRBJ2-3; D might be TRBD1 (5 bases). The CDR3 covers 11 residues. Germline CDR1 reads SGHTA; CDR2 reads FQGNSA. V was clipped by 5 bases and J by 13 bases, with 13 bases between them. CDR3 region: CASSPGPFKYF. The CDR3 DNA reads as TGTGCCAGCAGCCCAGGGCCTTTTAAGTATTTT.

The chain employs TRBV30 and TRBJ2-4, with a possible D match to TRBD2 (6 bases). Trimming took off 2 bases at V and 2 bases at J, with 19 bases between the two ends. Germline lookup yields CDR1 GTSNPN and CDR2 SVGIG (reference sequence). This CDR3 comprises 17 residues. The DNA of the CDR3 is TGTGCCTGGAGTCATAGCCGGGGTAGCGGTCCCAAAAACATTCAGTACTTC. This encodes CAWSHSRGSGPKNIQYF.

The chain has TRBV6-1 and TRBJ1-2; maybe TRBD1 (5 bases). CDR1 and CDR2 (germline): MNHNS, SASEGT. This CDR3 has 16 residues. The V and J ends lost 0 bases and 6 bases respectively, with 17 bases between them. CDR3 in amino acids: CASSEAGAAPIHGYTF. CDR3 sequence (DNA): TGTGCCAGCAGTGAAGCAGGGGCAGCCCCGATCCATGGCTACACCTTC.

This rearrangement joins TRBV15 to TRBJ2-7, with D unclear. The V gene's germline CDR1 is LNHNV and CDR2 YYDKDF (reference sequence). V was trimmed by 3 bases and J by 1 base, leaving 7 bases between them. The CDR3 loop spans 13 amino acids. Written as DNA, the CDR3 is TGTGCCACCAGCAGGCCCCAGTCCTACGAGCAGTACTTC. Its protein is CATSRPQSYEQYF.

This clone was detected once. The CDR3 bases are TGTGCCAGCAGCCTTCTTGGGGCCAACGTCCTGACTTTC. Translated: CASSLLGANVLTF. This rearrangement joins TRBV5-6 to TRBJ2-6; D uncertain. V dropped 4 bases and J dropped 3 bases, with 5 bases sitting between them. CDR1 is SGHDT and CDR2 is YYEEEE in the germline V gene. This CDR3 is 13 amino acids long.

The chain uses TRBV20-1 and TRBJ2-4, with D tentatively TRBD2 (6 bases). Germline V CDR1 and CDR2: DFQATT, SNEGSKA (reference sequence). Trimming stripped 3 bases from V and 1 base from J, with 13 bases between. This CDR3 is 15 amino acids long. The CDR3 region has the DNA TGCAGTGCTAGTTTGTTCCGGGGGGCCAAAAACATTCAGTACTTC. Protein product: CSASLFRGAKNIQYF.

The chain couples TRBV4-1 to TRBJ1-5; 9 bases are shared with TRBD1. The germline CDR1 and CDR2 sequences are MGHRA and YSYEKL. After removal of 6 bases from V and 0 bases from J, the junction contained 12 bases not matched to a gene. CDR3 size: 18 residues. CDR3 in amino acids: CASSLTGTGPYSNQPQHF. CDR3 DNA sequence: TGCGCCAGCAGTCTTACCGGGACAGGGCCCTATAGCAATCAGCCCCAGCATTTT.

The V and J genes are TRBV5-1 and TRBJ1-4, with a tentative D call TRBD1 (5 bases). This CDR3 is built from 15 residues. Germline V gene lookup returns CDR1 SGHRS and CDR2 YFSETQ. The V gene lost 4 bases and the J gene lost 8 bases, with 18 bases spanning the gap. CDR3 nucleotides: TGCGCCAGCAGCGGACGAAGACAGTTCGGCGAAAAACTGTTTTTT. Protein product: CASSGRRQFGEKLFF.

This chain uses TRBV18 with TRBJ1-2, with no clear D. Germline V lookup: CDR1 KGHSH, CDR2 LQKENI. CDR3 size: 21 residues. Deletions cut 1 base from V and 0 bases from J, with 27 bases between. DNA for the CDR3: TGTGCCAGCTCACCACGGTTCTTCGCAGCTGGTGCCGAGGGAGCTAACTATGGCTACACCTTC. Translation gives CASSPRFFAAGAEGANYGYTF.

This chain links TRBV13 with TRBJ2-1; 9 positions agree with TRBD1. Germline V gene lookup returns CDR1 PRHDT and CDR2 FYEKMQ (reference sequence). Trimming took 0 bases from V and 7 from J; bases not matched to a gene: 10. The CDR3 runs to 17 residues. The CDR3 DNA is TGTGCCAGCAGCTTAGGCCTATGGGGACAGGGAAAAAATGAGCAGTTCTTC. Protein product: CASSLGLWGQGKNEQFF. The full variable domain, completed using reference TRBV13 and TRBJ2-1, is AAGVIQSPRHLIKEKRETATLKCYPIPRHDTVYWYQQGPGQDPQFLISFYEKMQSDKGSIPDRFSAQQFSDYHSELNMSSLELGDSALYFCASSLGLWGQGKNEQFFGPGTRLTVL.

The V call is TRBV5-1, the J call TRBJ1-2; D ambiguous. This CDR3 spans 13 amino acids. In germline, CDR1 is SGHRS, CDR2 YFSETQ. The germline V and J ends were trimmed by 1 base and 6 bases, with 10 bases remaining between them. As DNA, the CDR3 is TGCGCCAGCAGCTTGACCCTGGAGGATGGCTACACCTTC. Protein sequence: CASSLTLEDGYTF.

The genes are TRBV12-3 or TRBV12-4 and TRBJ2-2; TRBD1 might be the D (5 bases). The CDR3 is 13 amino acids. Trimming stripped 7 bases from V and 6 bases from J, with 12 bases between. This chain's CDR3 is CASTETVAGELFF. For the CDR3, the DNA is TGTGCCAGCACCGAGACAGTCGCCGGGGAGCTGTTTTTT.

The chain combines TRBV18 with TRBJ2-3; the match to TRBD1 covers 8 bases. The germline V gene encodes CDR1 KGHSH and CDR2 LQKENI. The V gene end was trimmed by 3 bases and the J gene end by 5 bases; junction bases not matched to a gene: 7. This CDR3 has 15 amino acids. The CDR3 nucleotides are TGTGCCAGCTCACCTCAGCAGGGGGCCCAAGATACGCAGTATTTT. Its translation is CASSPQQGAQDTQYF.

As to this clone: The same CDR3 arises from other DNA sequences in this sample as well. V gene TRBV7-2 combines with J gene TRBJ1-6, with D hard to call. There are 14 residues in the CDR3. The germline gives CDR1 SGHTA, CDR2 FQGNSA. The germline V and J ends were trimmed by 3 bases and 8 bases, with 11 bases remaining between them. CDR3 region: CASSFRGLDSPLHF. The CDR3 region has the DNA TGTGCCAGCAGCTTCCGGGGTCTTGATTCACCCCTCCACTTT.

V usage is TRBV7-2 and J usage is TRBJ2-7, with a tentative D call TRBD1 (5 bases). The CDR3 extends over 15 amino acids. CDR1 is SGHTA and CDR2 is FQGNSA in the germline V gene. The V end was cut by 5 bases, the J end by 2 bases, with 16 bases between. The CDR3 DNA follows: TGTGCCAGCAGCGTTCAGGGTACCAATACCTACGAGCAGTACTTC. It codes for CASSVQGTNTYEQYF.

The chain employs TRBV7-8 and TRBJ2-1; 14 bases fit TRBD2. Germline CDR1 and CDR2: SGHVS and FQNEAQ. This CDR3 region has 17 residues. Trimming cost V 6 bases and J 0 bases; bases outside gene matches: 4. CDR3: CASRLGTSGSSYNEQFF. For the CDR3, the DNA is TGTGCCAGCAGACTCGGGACTAGCGGGAGCTCCTACAATGAGCAGTTCTTC. Combining the CDR3 with reference TRBV7-8 and TRBJ2-1 gives the whole variable domain GAGVSQSPRYKVAKRGQDVALRCDPISGHVSLFWYQQALGQGPEFLTYFQNEAQLDKSGLPSDRFFAERPEGSVSTLKIQRTQQEDSAVYLCASRLGTSGSSYNEQFFGPGTRLTVL.

The chain joins TRBV5-4 to TRBJ1-1, with 7 bases aligning to TRBD1. CDR1 is SGHNT and CDR2 is YYREEE in the germline V gene (reference sequence). The CDR3 extends over 15 amino acids. The ends lost 3 bases at V and 1 base at J; junction bases unmatched: 6. In DNA form, the CDR3 reads TGTGCCAGCAGCTCCCGGGACAGTGAGAACACTGAAGCTTTCTTT. It codes for CASSSRDSENTEAFF.

V is TRBV7-7 and J is TRBJ2-3; unclear D gene. Germline lookup yields CDR1 SSHAT and CDR2 FNYEAQ (reference sequence). The length of the CDR3 is 14 residues. Trimming took off 2 bases at V and 5 bases at J, with 11 bases between the two ends. CDR3 region: CASSLSPKEDTQYF. The DNA for the CDR3 is TGTGCCAGCAGCTTATCCCCTAAAGAAGATACGCAGTATTTT.

The chain uses TRBV24-1 and TRBJ1-2; TRBD1 matches at 7 bases. After removal of 3 bases from V and 8 bases from J, the junction contained 5 bases not matched to a gene. From germline, CDR1 is KGHDR and CDR2 SFDVKD. This CDR3 spans 13 amino acids. CDR3 loop: CATSDLTGAGYTF. The CDR3 DNA sequence: TGTGCCACCAGTGATCTCACAGGGGCGGGCTACACCTTC.

This clone occurred a few times. This chain connects TRBV11-2 to TRBJ2-2, with D uncertain. Trimming pared 2 bases from V and 4 bases from J, leaving 5 bases between. The CDR3 is made up of 13 amino acids. The germline gives CDR1 SGHAT, CDR2 FQNNGV. DNA for the CDR3: TGTGCCAGCAGCTTATCTAGCACCGGGGAGCTGTTTTTT. This encodes CASSLSSTGELFF.